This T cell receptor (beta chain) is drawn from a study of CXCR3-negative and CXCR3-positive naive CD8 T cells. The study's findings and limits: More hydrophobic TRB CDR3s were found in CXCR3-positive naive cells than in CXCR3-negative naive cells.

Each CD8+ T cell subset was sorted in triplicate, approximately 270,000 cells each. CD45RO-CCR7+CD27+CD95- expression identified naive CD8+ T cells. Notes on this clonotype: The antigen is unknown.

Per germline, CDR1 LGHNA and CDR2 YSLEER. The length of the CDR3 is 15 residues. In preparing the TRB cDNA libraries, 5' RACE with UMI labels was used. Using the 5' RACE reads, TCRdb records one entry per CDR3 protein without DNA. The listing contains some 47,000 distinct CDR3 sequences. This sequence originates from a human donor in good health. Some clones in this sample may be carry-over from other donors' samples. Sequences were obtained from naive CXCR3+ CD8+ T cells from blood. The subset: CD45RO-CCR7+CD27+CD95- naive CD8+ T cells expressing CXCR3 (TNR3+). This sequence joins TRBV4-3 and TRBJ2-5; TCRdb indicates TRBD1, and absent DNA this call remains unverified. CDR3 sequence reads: CASSQDRAGAETQYF.